The 27 T cell receptor beta chains below all came from one sample that was sequenced in a study of blood T cell repertoires in COVID-19. Here immunoSEQ multiplex PCR was the method, and the copy in TCRdb shows in-frame clones only, minus some. The table shows 130,000 or so clones, with nearly 70% occurring only once. Input material: peripheral blood. The receptor set was obtained from a woman between 65 and 79 years old with acute or convalescent COVID-19.

The CDR3 sequence is CASSLNSGRPYNEQFF. In DNA form, the CDR3 reads TGTGCCAGCAGCTTGAATAGCGGGAGACCCTACAATGAGCAGTTCTTC. The chain uses TRBV5-8 and TRBJ2-1, with 9 bases fitting TRBD2. The CDR3 contains 16 residues. Germline V gene sequence: CDR1 SGHTS, CDR2 YDEGEE. The junction had 4 bases not matched to a gene; V was cut back by 1 base and J by 2 bases.

This chain links TRBV7-2 with TRBJ2-7; no clear D gene. This CDR3 is 15 amino acids long. Trimming cost V 5 bases and J 3 bases, with 17 bases left between them. CDR1 and CDR2 from the germline V gene are SGHTA and FQGNSA. DNA of the CDR3: TGTGCCAGCAGCACCGCGGCAGCCACCGACTACGAGCAGTACTTC. It encodes CASSTAAATDYEQYF.

V and J are TRBV18 and TRBJ1-2; TRBD1 matches at 7 bases. Germline CDR1 is KGHSH and CDR2 is LQKENI. With V trimmed by 0 bases and J by 2 bases, 3 bases remained unmatched. The CDR3 has 15 amino acids. CDR3 residues: CASSPPGDSNYGYTF. The CDR3 DNA sequence: TGTGCCAGCTCACCACCCGGGGACAGCAACTATGGCTACACCTTC.

This clone has just a few counts. The chain links TRBV30 to TRBJ1-6; D is unresolved. The V and J ends lost 3 bases and 0 bases respectively, with 3 bases between them. Germline loops: CDR1 GTSNPN, CDR2 SVGIG (reference sequence). The CDR3 consists of 13 residues. The CDR3 DNA sequence: TGTGCCTGGAGGAGCTCCTATAATTCACCCCTCCACTTT. Translating gives CAWRSSYNSPLHF.

This rearrangement joins TRBV2 to TRBJ2-3, with 9 positions matching TRBD2. The CDR3 is 17 amino acids. Trimming cost V 5 bases and J 5 bases; bases outside gene matches: 14. The germline CDR1 and CDR2 sequences are SNHLY and FYNNEI. CDR3 protein: CASSPLNGGRGKDTQYF. DNA of the CDR3: TGTGCCAGCAGTCCCCTCAACGGCGGGAGGGGGAAAGATACGCAGTATTTT.

The chain uses TRBV7-2 and TRBJ2-5; 7 bases line up with TRBD2. V was pared by 1 base and J by 13 bases, with 9 bases of the junction left unmatched. Germline lookup yields CDR1 SGHTA and CDR2 FQGNSA. CDR3 size: 13 residues. CDR3 in amino acids: CASSLESGGRRYF. CDR3 nucleotides: TGTGCCAGCAGCTTAGAGTCGGGGGGACGAAGGTACTTC.

This clone was detected only once. V gene TRBV30 combines with J gene TRBJ1-4; 7 positions match TRBD1. The CDR3 is 15 amino acids. Germline CDR1 reads GTSNPN; CDR2 reads SVGIG (reference sequence). Trimming cost V 3 bases and J 6 bases; bases outside gene matches: 10. The CDR3 reads CAWSPPQGTDEKLFF. As DNA, the CDR3 is TGTGCCTGGAGCCCCCCCCAAGGGACAGATGAAAAACTGTTTTTT.

The V call is TRBV12-2, the J call TRBJ2-7; TRBD2 is the table's D call and was not checked against the DNA. TRBV12-2 is a pseudogene locus. The CDR3 runs to 16 residues. The CDR3 sequence is CASRLVPRASRNEQYF. As DNA, the CDR3 is TGTGCAAGTCGCCTCGTGCCTCGCGCCTCGCGGAACGAGCAGTACTTC.

This clone showed up just once. The chain is built from TRBV10-3 and TRBJ1-4; the D gene is possibly TRBD1 (5 bases). V was trimmed by 0 bases and J by 5 bases, leaving 10 bases between them. Germline values: CDR1 ENHRY, CDR2 SYGVKD. This CDR3 contains 15 residues. The CDR3 loop reads CAISESGGENEKLFF. CDR3 DNA: TGTGCCATCAGTGAGTCGGGGGGGGAGAATGAAAAACTGTTTTTT.

The V gene is TRBV4-1, the J gene TRBJ1-6, with TRBD1 matching over 8 bases. Looked up from germline, CDR1 is MGHRA and CDR2 is YSYEKL. This CDR3 region has 17 residues. J lost 5 bases, V lost 4 bases, and 10 bases had no gene match. The CDR3 coding sequence is TGCGCCAGCAGCCGGTTCCAGGGGGCGCGGGATAATTCACCCCTCCACTTT. This codes for CASSRFQGARDNSPLHF.

The rearrangement uses TRBV6-2 or TRBV6-3 and TRBJ2-3; 8 bases fit TRBD2. CDR1 is MNHEY and CDR2 is SVGEGT in the germline V gene. This CDR3 has 16 amino acids. The junction had 6 bases not matched to a gene; V was cut back by 2 bases and J by 2 bases. CDR3 sequence (DNA): TGTGCCAGCAGTTACGGCGGGGGGATTTCCACAGATACGCAGTATTTT. This encodes CASSYGGGISTDTQYF.

The gene calls are TRBV6-5 and TRBJ2-7; 9 bases match TRBD2. There are 15 residues in the CDR3. Losses at the gene ends were 5 bases for V and 0 bases for J; bases not matched to a gene: 5. The germline gives CDR1 MNHEY, CDR2 SVGAGI. The CDR3 loop reads CASSIGLASSYEQYF. CDR3 coding DNA: TGTGCCAGCAGTATTGGACTAGCGAGCTCCTACGAGCAGTACTTC.

This clone turned up a few times. The genes are TRBV28 and TRBJ1-4; 7 bases line up with TRBD1. The CDR3 runs 15 residues. Germline CDR1 MDHEN, CDR2 SYDVKM. Trimming at V came to 3 bases and at J to 2 bases, leaving 3 bases not matched to a gene. This chain's CDR3 is CASSFNRGTNEKLFF. The CDR3, as DNA: TGTGCCAGCAGTTTTAACAGGGGCACTAATGAAAAACTGTTTTTT. Combining the CDR3 with reference TRBV28 and TRBJ1-4 gives the whole variable domain DVKVTQSSRYLVKRTGEKVFLECVQDMDHENMFWYRQDPGLGLRLIYFSYDVKMKEKGDIPEGYSVSREKKERFSLILESASTNQTSMYLCASSFNRGTNEKLFFGSGTQLSVL.

The chain carries TRBV24-1 and TRBJ2-1, with 7 bases aligning to TRBD1. The trim removed 3 bases at V and 6 bases at J, leaving 4 bases unmatched. The germline CDR1 and CDR2 sequences are KGHDR and SFDVKD. This CDR3 is built from 14 residues. The CDR3 region has the DNA TGTGCCACCAGTGATCTAGGGACAGCCAATGAGCAGTTCTTC. Amino acids: CATSDLGTANEQFF.

V is TRBV7-3 and J is TRBJ2-1, with D possibly being TRBD1 (5 bases). The CDR3 is made up of 15 amino acids. V lost 2 bases and J lost 2, with 10 bases in between. From germline, CDR1 is SGHTA and CDR2 FQGTGA. CDR3 in amino acids: CASSLYRLPYNEQFF. CDR3 DNA sequence: TGTGCCAGCAGCTTATACAGGTTACCCTACAATGAGCAGTTCTTC.

This chain connects TRBV7-2 to TRBJ2-7; possible D gene TRBD2, 6 bases. This CDR3 contains 15 residues. V was shortened by 1 base and J by 0 bases, with 10 bases between the two germline ends. Germline values: CDR1 SGHTA, CDR2 FQGNSA. The DNA of the CDR3 is TGTGCCAGCAGCTTAGTGAGCGGGCCCTCCTACGAGCAGTACTTC. The encoded protein is CASSLVSGPSYEQYF.

V and J are TRBV19 and TRBJ1-1; 9 bases line up with TRBD1. The V and J ends lost 8 bases and 1 base, in that order; junction bases with no gene match: 5. The CDR3 has 14 amino acids. Germline V CDR1 and CDR2: LNHDA, SQIVND (reference sequence). The CDR3 sequence: CASGTGLGNTEAFF. The CDR3 DNA sequence: TGTGCCAGTGGGACAGGGCTGGGGAACACTGAAGCTTTCTTT.

The gene calls are TRBV29-1 and TRBJ2-1; a weak D match, TRBD2 (5 bases). Germline values: CDR1 SQVTM, CDR2 ANQGSEA. The CDR3 extends over 17 amino acids. V was cut by 0 bases and J by 4 bases, with 19 bases left in between. As DNA, the CDR3 is TGCAGCGTTGAAGATGTGGAGGATTCGAAAGTTTACAATGAGCAGTTCTTC. Translating it yields CSVEDVEDSKVYNEQFF.

This clone was recorded only once. The chain combines TRBV10-1 with TRBJ1-6, with D perhaps TRBD1 (6 bases). V lost 6 bases and J 10 bases, leaving 16 bases between the germline ends. CDR3 size: 14 residues. CDR1 WNHNN and CDR2 SYGVQD come from the germline V gene (reference sequence). CDR3 DNA: TGCGCCAGCAGCGCGAACAGGGAACGATCACCCCTCCACTTT. Protein sequence: CASSANRERSPLHF.

The chain employs TRBV6-6 and TRBJ1-4; 7 bases map to TRBD1. Germline CDR1 MNHNY, CDR2 SVGAGI (reference sequence). Germline trimming cut 6 bases from V and 5 bases from J; bases unmatched to any gene: 6. CDR3 length: 14 residues. CDR3 amino acids: CASRRTGQNEKLFF. In nucleotides, the CDR3 is TGTGCCAGCAGGAGAACGGGACAGAATGAAAAACTGTTTTTT.

The V and J genes are TRBV28 and TRBJ2-6, with 14 bases that match TRBD2. The germline V gene has CDR1 MDHEN and CDR2 SYDVKM. This CDR3 has 19 residues. The ends lost 2 bases at V and 3 bases at J; junction bases unmatched: 6. The CDR3: CASSLPKTSGRGGANVLTF. The CDR3 DNA reads as TGTGCCAGCAGTTTACCTAAGACTAGCGGGAGGGGTGGGGCCAACGTCCTGACTTTC.

This clone was counted between two and nine times. This chain joins TRBV2 and TRBJ1-1; 9 bases are shared with TRBD1. Germline CDR1 reads SNHLY; CDR2 reads FYNNEI. V shed 6 bases and J 0 bases; nucleotides not matched to a gene: 5. The CDR3 consists of 15 residues. The chain's CDR3 is CASSEQGALNTEAFF. CDR3 sequence (DNA): TGTGCCAGCAGCGAACAGGGGGCGTTGAACACTGAAGCTTTCTTT.

V and J are TRBV30 and TRBJ2-1; TRBD2 might be the D (5 bases). V was shortened by 0 bases and J by 6 bases, with 9 bases between the two germline ends. Per the germline V gene, CDR1 is GTSNPN and CDR2 is SVGIG (reference sequence). The CDR3 runs 13 residues. The chain's CDR3 is CAWSVIARNEQFF. CDR3 nucleotide sequence: TGTGCCTGGAGTGTAATAGCGCGCAATGAGCAGTTCTTC.

V and J are TRBV2 and TRBJ1-5; D might be TRBD1 (5 bases). Germline V gives CDR1 SNHLY, CDR2 FYNNEI. Trimming stripped 2 bases from V and 5 bases from J, with 10 bases between. This CDR3 has 14 amino acids. The CDR3, as DNA: TGTGCCAGCAGTGAACAGGGTCACCATCAGCCCCAGCATTTT. Translation gives CASSEQGHHQPQHF.

This clone has more than one count but fewer than ten. The chain couples TRBV19 to TRBJ1-2; no reliable D call. CDR1 LNHDA and CDR2 SQIVND come from the germline V gene (reference sequence). The CDR3 totals 16 residues. V lost 2 bases and J lost 0, with 13 bases in between. CDR3 nucleotide sequence: TGTGCCAGTAGTATACTAGAGATGAGAGCTAACTATGGCTACACCTTC. This encodes CASSILEMRANYGYTF. Looking up the rest from reference TRBV19 and TRBJ1-2 gives the full variable domain: DGGITQSPKYLFRKEGQNVTLSCEQNLNHDAMYWYRQDPGQGLRLIYYSQIVNDFQKGDIAEGYSVSREKKESFPLTVTSAQKNPTAFYLCASSILEMRANYGYTFGSGTRLTVV.

The V gene is TRBV4-1, the J gene TRBJ2-5, with D perhaps TRBD2 (6 bases). The CDR3 runs to 14 residues. Between the trimmed V and J ends, which lost 4 bases and 3 bases, there was a span of 12 bases. From germline, CDR1 is MGHRA and CDR2 YSYEKL. CDR3 sequence (DNA): TGCGCCAGCAGCCCCAGGGTAGCGGAAGAGACCCAGTACTTC. Translated: CASSPRVAEETQYF.

The chain uses TRBV7-9 and TRBJ2-5, with TRBD1 identical over 7 bases. The CDR3 covers 15 residues. Germline V gene data show CDR1 as SEHNR and CDR2 as FQNEAQ (reference sequence). The V gene end was trimmed by 3 bases and the J gene end by 5 bases; junction bases not matched to a gene: 9. The CDR3 loop is CASSLGTVLRETQYF. For the CDR3, the DNA is TGTGCCAGCAGCTTGGGGACAGTCCTACGGGAGACCCAGTACTTC. Full variable domain (rest looked up from reference TRBV7-9 and TRBJ2-5): DTGVSQNPRHKITKRGQNVTFRCDPISEHNRLYWYRQTLGQGPEFLTYFQNEAQLEKSRLLSDRFSAERPKGSFSTLEIQRTEQGDSAMYLCASSLGTVLRETQYFGPGTRLLVL.